The next 8 T cell receptor beta chains were all read from a single sample in a study of CD8 T cells in Susac syndrome. A quantity of about 0.5 to 1 ug RNA underwent reverse transcription using random hexamers. TCRdb recomputed calls from the immunoSEQ multiplex PCR reads with MiXCR, one row per CDR3 protein. This table holds roughly 200,000 distinct CDR3 sequences, around 95% found once. Specimen: CD4+ T cells from PBMCs. Every receptor here comes from a human donor with multiple sclerosis.

Turning to this clonotype: Because the CDR3's place on the DNA is in doubt, the DNA is left out and the CDR3 is given as listed by TCRdb. The chain employs TRBV23-1 and TRBJ2-2. TRBV23-1 has ORF status, its function being uncertain. The CDR3 is 11 amino acids in total, end residues counted. The CDR3 loop is CATNRPGSCFF.

V and J are TRBV19 and TRBJ2-1; D possibly matches TRBD1 or TRBD2 (6 bases each). V was cut by 10 bases and J by 4 bases, with 17 bases left in between. The CDR3 totals 14 residues. CDR1 and CDR2 from the germline V gene are LNHDA and SQIVND (reference sequence). The CDR3 DNA reads TGTGCCACTGGGAGGAAGGGACAATACAATGAGCAGTTCTTC. Its protein is CATGRKGQYNEQFF.

The V and J genes are TRBV20-1 and TRBJ2-3, with D uncertain. Germline V gene data show CDR1 as DFQATT and CDR2 as SNEGSKA (reference sequence). The CDR3 spans 15 residues. Trimming took 8 bases from V and 2 from J, leaving 20 bases between them. This CDR3 reads CSLTLPLTSTDTQYF. The CDR3 DNA reads as TGCAGTCTAACCCTACCTCTTACCTCCACAGATACGCAGTATTTT.

The DNA of the CDR3 is TGTGCCAGCAGCTCCCACAGGGGCGACAATGAGCAGTTCTTC. Translating gives CASSSHRGDNEQFF. This rearrangement joins TRBV7-3 to TRBJ2-1, with 7 bases lining up with TRBD1. The trim removed 4 bases at V and 5 bases at J, leaving 5 bases unmatched. The CDR3 spans 14 residues. Per the germline V gene, CDR1 is SGHTA and CDR2 is FQGTGA.

This chain uses TRBV28 with TRBJ2-1; no clear D gene. There are 12 residues in the CDR3. CDR1 and CDR2 (germline): MDHEN, SYDVKM. Trimming cost V 4 bases and J 10 bases, with 11 bases left between them. CDR3 amino acids: CASSSLRFEQFF. The CDR3 DNA reads as TGTGCCAGCAGTTCCCTGCGGTTCGAGCAGTTCTTC.

The CDR3 DNA is TGTGCCAGCAGCACGCCTAGGGGAGTTGGGCAGTACTTC. This encodes CASSTPRGVGQYF. The chain has TRBV13 and TRBJ2-7, with D perhaps given as TRBD1 or TRBD2 (5 bases each). Trimming took 5 bases from V and 9 from J, leaving 17 bases between them. This CDR3 is built from 13 residues. CDR1 and CDR2 from the germline V gene are PRHDT and FYEKMQ (reference sequence). Supplemented by reference TRBV13 and TRBJ2-7, the full variable domain reads AAGVIQSPRHLIKEKRETATLKCYPIPRHDTVYWYQQGPGQDPQFLISFYEKMQSDKGSIPDRFSAQQFSDYHSELNMSSLELGDSALYFCASSTPRGVGQYFGPGTRLTVT.

V usage is TRBV30 and J usage is TRBJ2-3, with D possibly matching TRBD2 (5 bases). The CDR3 runs to 15 residues. CDR1 and CDR2 (germline): GTSNPN, SVGIG (reference sequence). Trimming took off 2 bases at V and 2 bases at J, with 14 bases between the two ends. Here the CDR3 DNA reads TGTGCCTGGAGTTCCCCGCGGGTGAACACAGATACGCAGTATTTT. This sequence encodes CAWSSPRVNTDTQYF.

J is TRBJ2-1 and V is TRBV25-1; 10 bases fit TRBD2. This CDR3 is 15 amino acids long. The J segment lost 9 bases and the V segment lost 3 bases, leaving 8 bases of the junction unmatched. Per the germline V gene, CDR1 is MGHDK and CDR2 is SYGVNS. The CDR3 region is CASSEAAGGYGEQFF. The CDR3 coding sequence is TGTGCCAGCAGTGAGGCAGCGGGGGGGTACGGTGAGCAGTTCTTC.